The 15 T cell receptor beta chains below were found in one sample sequenced in a study of Ad26.COV2.S vaccination and SARS-CoV-2 variants listed by TCRdb under 2021. The library was produced with the immunoSEQ multiplex PCR assay. TCRdb took this table from immuneACCESS and kept in-frame rearrangements with V and J called. Such tables lack part of the clones; where checked against another copy, unresolved V genes explain under half of the gap, and the rest is unexplained. The sample data list hundreds of thousands of clones, and about 91% of these were observed just once. The biggest ten clones account for 2.5% of the sample. The treatment or condition label, as the study defines it: roughly 19 received Ad26.COV2.S at low or high dose, single or two shots; about 5 received placebo; per-sample allocation not given. For vaccine and placebo recipients, the sequenced repertoires came from samples collected on day 63 after the first injection.

Here the sequenced sample was peripheral blood, taken in a trial of Ad26.COV2.S vaccine versus placebo. The receptors here all came from a person between 18 and 60 years old who received the Ad26.COV2.S COVID-19 vaccine or a placebo.

The rearrangement links TRBV2 to TRBJ2-3, with 8 bases lining up with TRBD2. With V trimmed by 0 bases and J by 4 bases, 12 bases remained unmatched. The CDR3 loop spans 18 amino acids. CDR1 SNHLY and CDR2 FYNNEI come from the germline V gene. CDR3 loop: CASSEAFRWSGSSDTQYF. The CDR3 DNA is TGTGCCAGCAGTGAAGCATTCAGGTGGAGCGGGAGTTCAGATACGCAGTATTTT.

CDR3 sequence: CASSEVGGDTEAFF. CDR3 sequence (DNA): TGTGCCAGCAGTGAAGTAGGAGGGGACACTGAAGCTTTCTTT. V gene TRBV2 combines with J gene TRBJ1-1, with D perhaps TRBD1 (5 bases). Trimming pared 1 base from V and 3 bases from J, leaving 9 bases between. The CDR3 is 14 amino acids. From germline, CDR1 is SNHLY and CDR2 FYNNEI.

This rearrangement joins TRBV7-2 to TRBJ1-4; 10 bases fit TRBD1. With 6 bases clipped from V and 8 bases from J, the junction kept 6 bases outside the gene matches. The CDR3 has 14 residues. Looked up from germline, CDR1 is SGHTA and CDR2 is FQGNSA. The DNA for the CDR3 is TGTGCCAGCAGATCGGGACAGGGGTCAGAAAAACTGTTTTTT. Translating it yields CASRSGQGSEKLFF.

The chain recombines TRBV7-3 with TRBJ2-1; D assignment may be TRBD1 or TRBD2 (5 bases each). There are 17 residues in the CDR3. CDR1 is SGHTA, CDR2 FQGTGA, per germline. V lost 3 bases and J lost 5, with 20 bases in between. The DNA for the CDR3 is TGTGCCAGCAGCTTTGGGTTGGAACTAGGGACCAACAATGAGCAGTTCTTC. Amino acid sequence: CASSFGLELGTNNEQFF. Supplemented by reference TRBV7-3 and TRBJ2-1, the full variable domain reads GAGVSQTPSNKVTEKGKYVELRCDPISGHTALYWYRQSLGQGPEFLIYFQGTGAADDSGLPNDRFFAVRPEGSVSTLKIQRTERGDSAVYLCASSFGLELGTNNEQFFGPGTRLTVL.

The V gene is TRBV4-3, the J gene TRBJ2-2, with 7 bases aligning to TRBD1. The V gene end was trimmed by 0 bases and the J gene end by 5 bases; junction bases not matched to a gene: 12. The CDR3 is 18 residues long. Germline CDR1 and CDR2: LGHNA and YSLEER. The CDR3 spells CASSQDPWTGGSTGELFF. The DNA for the CDR3 is TGCGCCAGCAGCCAAGATCCATGGACAGGAGGTAGTACCGGGGAGCTGTTTTTT.

This chain links TRBV5-4 with TRBJ1-3; maybe TRBD1 (5 bases). The germline V gene encodes CDR1 SGHNT and CDR2 YYREEE (reference sequence). V gave up 3 bases and J gave up 4 bases, with 11 bases separating them. The CDR3 runs to 14 residues. The CDR3 DNA follows: TGTGCCAGCAGCTCTGCAGGGTTCGGAAACACCATATATTTT. It is translated as CASSSAGFGNTIYF.

This chain connects TRBV28 to TRBJ1-5; D is ambiguous. V lost 6 bases and J lost 5, with 11 bases in between. The germline V gene encodes CDR1 MDHEN and CDR2 SYDVKM. The CDR3 totals 13 residues. DNA of the CDR3: TGTGCCAGCAGCATTGAGGGTGATCAGCCCCAGCATTTT. It codes for CASSIEGDQPQHF.

This chain links TRBV29-1 with TRBJ2-1, with D uncertain. CDR1 and CDR2 (germline): SQVTM, ANQGSEA. The germline V and J ends were trimmed by 6 bases and 10 bases, with 19 bases remaining between them. The CDR3 is 13 amino acids. In DNA form, the CDR3 reads TGCAGCGTCTCCTATGGTCCCTTGGAGGAGCAGTTCTTC. Protein: CSVSYGPLEEQFF.

The chain is built from TRBV7-9 and TRBJ2-7, with D perhaps TRBD2 (6 bases). Germline CDR1 SEHNR, CDR2 FQNEAQ (reference sequence). Trimming shortened V by 5 bases and J by 7 bases, and 12 bases separated the two germline ends. CDR3 size: 12 residues. CDR3 loop: CASSRDSGEQYV. The CDR3 DNA reads as TGTGCCAGCAGCCGGGACTCAGGGGAGCAGTACGTC.

The chain uses TRBV28 and TRBJ1-4, with D maybe TRBD1 (6 bases). V lost 7 bases and J lost 4, with 7 bases in between. This CDR3 region has 12 residues. Germline CDR1 is MDHEN and CDR2 is SYDVKM. The CDR3 coding sequence is TGTGCCAGCAAACAGGGTAATGAAAAACTGTTTTTT. This codes for CASKQGNEKLFF.

This chain links TRBV20-1 with TRBJ1-2; D gene unclear. Trimming stripped 3 bases from V and 2 bases from J, with 10 bases between. Germline V lookup: CDR1 DFQATT, CDR2 SNEGSKA (reference sequence). The CDR3 length is 13 residues. CDR3 coding DNA: TGCAGTGCTAGTAACCGGGTGAACTATGGCTACACCTTC. This gives the protein CSASNRVNYGYTF.

J is TRBJ1-3 and V is TRBV9; D gene unclear. Germline V CDR1 and CDR2: SGDLS, YYNGEE. With 1 base removed from V and 0 bases from J, the gap between germline ends came to 5 bases. This CDR3 spans 14 amino acids. CDR3 protein: CASSVRASGNTIYF. CDR3 DNA: TGTGCCAGCAGCGTACGGGCCTCTGGAAACACCATATATTTT.

The V and J genes are TRBV7-2 and TRBJ1-6; no firm D call. Germline CDR1 and CDR2: SGHTA and FQGNSA. Trimming cost V 5 bases and J 6 bases, with 11 bases left between them. This CDR3 has 14 residues. The CDR3: CASSLAGTNSPLHF. The CDR3 nucleotides read TGTGCCAGCAGCCTCGCAGGAACTAATTCACCCCTCCACTTT.

This chain connects TRBV5-5 to TRBJ1-4; TRBD1 is a possible D gene (6 bases). CDR1 is SGHKS and CDR2 is YYEKEE in the germline V gene (reference sequence). The V and J ends lost 5 bases and 2 bases respectively, with 16 bases between them. The CDR3 loop spans 16 amino acids. The CDR3 region has the DNA TGTGCCAGCAGACGTCAGGGGATGGGGACTAATGAAAAACTGTTTTTT. Residues: CASRRQGMGTNEKLFF.

This sequence joins TRBV6-5 and TRBJ1-6, with unresolved D. Germline V gives CDR1 MNHEY, CDR2 SVGAGI. The V end lost 0 bases, the J end lost 9 bases, and 12 bases lay between the germline ends. This CDR3 has 15 amino acids. CDR3 sequence: CASSYSPDRTSPLHF. CDR3 nucleotides: TGTGCCAGCAGTTACTCCCCCGACCGGACTTCACCCCTCCACTTT.